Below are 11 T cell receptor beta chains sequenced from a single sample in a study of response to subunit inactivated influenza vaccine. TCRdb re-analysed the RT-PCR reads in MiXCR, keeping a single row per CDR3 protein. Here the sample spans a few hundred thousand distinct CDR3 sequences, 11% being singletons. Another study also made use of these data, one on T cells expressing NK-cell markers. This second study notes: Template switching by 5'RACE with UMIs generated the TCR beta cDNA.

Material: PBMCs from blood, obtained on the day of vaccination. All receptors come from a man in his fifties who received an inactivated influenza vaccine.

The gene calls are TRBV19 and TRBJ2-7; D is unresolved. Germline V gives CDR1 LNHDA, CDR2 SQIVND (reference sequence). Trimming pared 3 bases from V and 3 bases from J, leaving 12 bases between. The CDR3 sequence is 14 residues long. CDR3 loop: CASSMIGVGYEQYF. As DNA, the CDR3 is TGTGCCAGTAGTATGATTGGGGTCGGCTACGAGCAGTACTTC.

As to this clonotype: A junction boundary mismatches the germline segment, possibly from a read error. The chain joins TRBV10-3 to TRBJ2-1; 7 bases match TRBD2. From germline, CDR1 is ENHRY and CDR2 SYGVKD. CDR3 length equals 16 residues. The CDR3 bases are TGTGCCGTCAGTGACCGGATAGCGGGTGTCTACAATGAGCAGTTCTTC. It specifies CAVSDRIAGVYNEQFF.

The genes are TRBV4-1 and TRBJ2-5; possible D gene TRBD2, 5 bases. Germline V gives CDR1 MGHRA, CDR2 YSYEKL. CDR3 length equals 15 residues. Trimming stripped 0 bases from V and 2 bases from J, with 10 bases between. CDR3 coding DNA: TGCGCCAGCAGCCAAGAGGGTGGCGGGCAAGAGACCCAGTACTTC. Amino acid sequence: CASSQEGGGQETQYF.

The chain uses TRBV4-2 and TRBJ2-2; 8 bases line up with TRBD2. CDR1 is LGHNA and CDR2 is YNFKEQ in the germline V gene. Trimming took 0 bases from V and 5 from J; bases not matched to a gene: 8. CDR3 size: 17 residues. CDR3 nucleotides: TGTGCCAGCAGCCAAGAATTGGTCGGGAGGGTTACCGGGGAGCTGTTTTTT. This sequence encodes CASSQELVGRVTGELFF.

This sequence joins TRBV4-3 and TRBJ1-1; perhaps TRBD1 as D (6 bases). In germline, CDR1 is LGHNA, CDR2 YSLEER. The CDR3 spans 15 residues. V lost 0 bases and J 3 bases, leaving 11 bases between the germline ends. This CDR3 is CASSQDLDRYTEAFF. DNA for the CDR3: TGCGCCAGCAGCCAAGATTTGGACAGATACACTGAAGCTTTCTTT.

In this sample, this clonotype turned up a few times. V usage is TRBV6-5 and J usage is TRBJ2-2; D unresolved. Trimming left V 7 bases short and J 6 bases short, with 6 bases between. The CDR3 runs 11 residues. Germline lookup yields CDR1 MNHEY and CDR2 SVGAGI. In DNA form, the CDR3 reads TGTGCCAGCACATCAGCCGGGGAGCTGTTTTTT. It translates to CASTSAGELFF.

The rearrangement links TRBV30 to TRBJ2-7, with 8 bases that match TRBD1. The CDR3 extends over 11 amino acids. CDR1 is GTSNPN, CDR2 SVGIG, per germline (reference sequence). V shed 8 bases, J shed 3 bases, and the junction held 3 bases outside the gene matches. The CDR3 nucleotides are TGTGCCAACGACAGGGGCTACGAGCAGTACTTC. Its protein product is CANDRGYEQYF.

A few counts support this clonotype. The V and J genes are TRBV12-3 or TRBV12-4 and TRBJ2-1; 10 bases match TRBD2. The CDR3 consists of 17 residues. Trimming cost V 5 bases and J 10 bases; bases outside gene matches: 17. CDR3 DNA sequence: TGTGCCAGCAGTCCAAGACTAGCGGGTGCCCTACCGAGGGAGCAGTTCTTC. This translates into CASSPRLAGALPREQFF.

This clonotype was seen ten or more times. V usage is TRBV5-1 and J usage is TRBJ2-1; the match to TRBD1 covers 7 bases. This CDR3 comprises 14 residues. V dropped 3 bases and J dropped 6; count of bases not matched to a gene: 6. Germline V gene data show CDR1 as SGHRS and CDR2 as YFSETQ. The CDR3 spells CASSSQGNINEQFF. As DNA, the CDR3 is TGCGCCAGCAGCTCACAGGGGAACATCAATGAGCAGTTCTTC.

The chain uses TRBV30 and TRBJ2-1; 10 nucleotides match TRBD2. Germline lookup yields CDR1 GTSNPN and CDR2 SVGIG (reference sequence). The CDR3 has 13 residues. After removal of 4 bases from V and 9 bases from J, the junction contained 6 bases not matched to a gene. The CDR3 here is CAWIGLAGAEQFF. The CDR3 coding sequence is TGTGCCTGGATCGGGCTAGCGGGAGCTGAGCAGTTCTTC.

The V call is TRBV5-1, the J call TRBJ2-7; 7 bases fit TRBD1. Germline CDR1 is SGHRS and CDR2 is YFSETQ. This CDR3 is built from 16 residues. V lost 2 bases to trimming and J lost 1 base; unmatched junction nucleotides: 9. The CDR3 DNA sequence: TGCGCCAGCAGCTTTGGGATGGGACAGATATCCTACGAGCAGTACTTC. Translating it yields CASSFGMGQISYEQYF.